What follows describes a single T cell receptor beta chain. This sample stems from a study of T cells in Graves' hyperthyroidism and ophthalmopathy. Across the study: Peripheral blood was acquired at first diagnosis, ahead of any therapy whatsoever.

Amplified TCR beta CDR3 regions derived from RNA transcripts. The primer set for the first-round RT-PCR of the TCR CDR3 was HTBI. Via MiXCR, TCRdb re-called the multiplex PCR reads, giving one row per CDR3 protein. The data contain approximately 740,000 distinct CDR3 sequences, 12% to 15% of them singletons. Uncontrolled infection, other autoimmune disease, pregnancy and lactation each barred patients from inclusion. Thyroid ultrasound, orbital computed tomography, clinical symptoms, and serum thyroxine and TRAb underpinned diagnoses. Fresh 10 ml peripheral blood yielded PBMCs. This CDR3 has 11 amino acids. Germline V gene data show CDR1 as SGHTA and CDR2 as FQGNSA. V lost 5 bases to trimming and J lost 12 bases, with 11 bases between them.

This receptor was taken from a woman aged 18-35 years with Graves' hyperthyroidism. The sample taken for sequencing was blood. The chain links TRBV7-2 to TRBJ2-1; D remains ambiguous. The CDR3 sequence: CASSTSGWQFF. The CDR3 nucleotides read TGTGCCAGCAGCACGAGTGGGTGGCAGTTCTTC. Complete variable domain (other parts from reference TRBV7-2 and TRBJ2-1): GAGVSQSPSNKVTEKGKDVELRCDPISGHTALYWYRQSLGQGLEFLIYFQGNSAPDKSGLPSDRFSAERTGGSVSTLTIQRTQQEDSAVYLCASSTSGWQFFGPGTRLTVL.